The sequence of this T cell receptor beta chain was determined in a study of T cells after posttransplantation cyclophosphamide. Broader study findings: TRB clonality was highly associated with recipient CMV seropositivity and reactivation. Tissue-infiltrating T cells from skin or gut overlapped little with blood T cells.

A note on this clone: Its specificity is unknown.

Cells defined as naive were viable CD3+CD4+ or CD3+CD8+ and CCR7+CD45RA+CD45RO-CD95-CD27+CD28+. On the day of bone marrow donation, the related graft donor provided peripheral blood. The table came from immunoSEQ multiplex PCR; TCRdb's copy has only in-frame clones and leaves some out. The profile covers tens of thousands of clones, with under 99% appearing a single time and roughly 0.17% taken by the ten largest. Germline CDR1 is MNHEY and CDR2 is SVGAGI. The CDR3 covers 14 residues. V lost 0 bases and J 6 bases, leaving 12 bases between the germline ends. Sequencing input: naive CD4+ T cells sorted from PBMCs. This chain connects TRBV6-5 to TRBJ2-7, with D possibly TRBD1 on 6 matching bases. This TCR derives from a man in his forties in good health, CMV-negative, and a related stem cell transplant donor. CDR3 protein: CASSYSRTDFEQYF. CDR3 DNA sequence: TGTGCCAGCAGTTACTCCCGGACAGACTTCGAGCAGTACTTC.